This T cell receptor (beta chain) was observed in a study of T cell responses to AZD1222 COVID-19 vaccine. CDR1 is SEHNR, CDR2 FQNEAQ, per germline (reference sequence). The CDR3 sequence is 15 residues long. With 5 bases removed from V and 4 bases from J, the gap between germline ends came to 17 bases. TCRdb keeps only in-frame clones here, not all; method: immunoSEQ multiplex PCR. This sample has some 150,000 clones, with 80% to 95% found just once. The clonotype originates from an adult in good health. The chain joins TRBV7-9 to TRBJ2-5; TRBD2 might be the D (5 bases). Sequenced material: peripheral blood, taken on day 0 of AZD1222 vaccination. The DNA for the CDR3 is TGTGCCAGCAGCCCTAAGCGGAGGCTGGGAGAGACCCAGTACTTC. It specifies CASSPKRRLGETQYF.